This passage covers 19 T cell receptor beta chains from one sample sequenced in a study of blood T cell repertoires in COVID-19. Profiling relied on immunoSEQ multiplex PCR, and the TCRdb table lists in-frame clones only, not all of them. The sample shows 210,000 or so clones, around 82% of them seen only once. The sequenced sample consisted of PBMCs or T cells enriched from blood (not recorded which). These receptors were collected from a man aged 25-40 years with acute COVID-19.

The J gene is TRBJ2-7, the V gene TRBV5-6, with TRBD2 identical over 11 bases. Germline-derived CDR1 and CDR2 are SGHDT and YYEEEE. After removal of 2 bases from V and 5 bases from J, the junction contained 3 bases not matched to a gene. CDR3 length equals 14 residues. The chain's CDR3 is CASSFSGGANEQYF. The CDR3 DNA reads TGTGCCAGCAGCTTTAGCGGGGGGGCCAACGAGCAGTACTTC.

The chain is built from TRBV19 and TRBJ1-1; D might be TRBD1 (6 bases). The CDR3 spans 14 residues. The V and J ends lost 9 bases and 1 base respectively, with 15 bases between them. Germline loops: CDR1 LNHDA, CDR2 SQIVND (reference sequence). Here the CDR3 reads CASDSTGRNTEAFF. The CDR3 DNA sequence: TGTGCCAGCGACTCAACAGGGCGGAACACTGAAGCTTTCTTT. Full variable domain (missing parts from reference TRBV19 and TRBJ1-1): DGGITQSPKYLFRKEGQNVTLSCEQNLNHDAMYWYRQDPGQGLRLIYYSQIVNDFQKGDIAEGYSVSREKKESFPLTVTSAQKNPTAFYLCASDSTGRNTEAFFGQGTRLTVV.

This CDR3 is CASSLVAGGYRDTIYF. CDR3 nucleotides: TGTGCCAGCAGCCTCGTGGCAGGGGGATATAGGGACACCATATATTTT. This chain joins TRBV3-1 (or the pseudogene TRBV3-2) and TRBJ1-3, with 7 bases lining up with TRBD1. The germline CDR1 and CDR2 sequences are LGHDT and YNNKEL (reference sequence). The trim removed 4 bases at V and 8 bases at J, leaving 14 bases unmatched. This CDR3 is 16 amino acids long.

The gene calls are TRBV5-5 and TRBJ2-3; no reliable D call. The CDR3 is 15 residues long. With 0 bases removed from V and 0 bases from J, the gap between germline ends came to 8 bases. Germline loops: CDR1 SGHKS, CDR2 YYEKEE (reference sequence). The CDR3 bases are TGTGCCAGCAGCTTGGAACGAAGCAGCACAGATACGCAGTATTTT. Translation: CASSLERSSTDTQYF. The full variable domain, in which reference TRBV5-5 and TRBJ2-3 provide the parts outside the CDR3, is DAGVTQSPTHLIKTRGQQVTLRCSPISGHKSVSWYQQVLGQGPQFIFQYYEKEERGRGNFPDRFSARQFPNYSSELNVNALLLGDSALYLCASSLERSSTDTQYFGPGTRLTVL.

V usage is TRBV27 and J usage is TRBJ2-5; a possible D gene is TRBD2 (5 bases). Germline CDR1 MNHEY, CDR2 SMNVEV (reference sequence). The V end was cut by 4 bases, the J end by 5 bases, with 5 bases between. The CDR3 is 11 amino acids. The CDR3 DNA reads as TGTGCCAGCAGTTGGAGGGAGACCCAGTACTTC. Translation: CASSWRETQYF.

The chain employs TRBV6-5 and TRBJ2-5; a weak D match, TRBD2 (5 bases). Trimming stripped 6 bases from V and 6 bases from J, with 11 bases between. Germline lookup yields CDR1 MNHEY and CDR2 SVGAGI. The CDR3 is 12 amino acids. The CDR3 sequence: CASRAEEKTQYF. CDR3 coding DNA: TGTGCCAGCAGGGCGGAGGAGAAGACCCAGTACTTC.

V usage is TRBV6-1 and J usage is TRBJ1-1; 9 bases line up with TRBD1. The CDR3 sequence is 12 residues long. V was clipped by 2 bases and J by 10 bases; unmatched bases: 2. The germline V gene encodes CDR1 MNHNS and CDR2 SASEGT. The CDR3 nucleotides are TGTGCCAGCAGTGAACACAGGGGGCGAGCTTTCTTT. This sequence encodes CASSEHRGRAFF.

The chain uses TRBV7-9 and TRBJ1-2, with D perhaps matching TRBD1 (5 bases). The germline gives CDR1 SEHNR, CDR2 FQNEAQ (reference sequence). The CDR3 is made up of 13 amino acids. Trimming shortened V by 5 bases and J by 7 bases, and 14 bases separated the two germline ends. CDR3 sequence reads: CASSPSQGSGYTF. CDR3 sequence (DNA): TGTGCCAGCAGCCCATCTCAGGGCAGTGGCTACACCTTC.

The CDR3 coding sequence is TGTGCCAGCAGCTACAGGATCACAGATACGCAGTATTTT. Its protein product is CASSYRITDTQYF. V and J are TRBV2 and TRBJ2-3; weak D call: TRBD1 (5 bases). Trimming took off 6 bases at V and 2 bases at J, with 9 bases between the two ends. The germline V gene encodes CDR1 SNHLY and CDR2 FYNNEI. The CDR3 consists of 13 residues.

The chain uses TRBV7-9 and TRBJ2-5, with TRBD2 as a possible D gene (5 bases). Germline values: CDR1 SEHNR, CDR2 FQNEAQ (reference sequence). CDR3 length: 17 amino acids. Between the trimmed V and J ends, which lost 4 bases and 1 base, there was a span of 19 bases. CDR3 in amino acids: CASSSLDMGEGQETQYF. CDR3 coding DNA: TGTGCCAGCAGCTCCCTAGACATGGGAGAAGGCCAAGAGACCCAGTACTTC.

On this clone itself: The junction does not match germline at one end; this may be a read error. CDR3 coding DNA: TGTGCCAGCAGCAATAGCGTAGGTAACCATGGCTACACCTTC. It encodes CASSNSVGNHGYTF. J is TRBJ1-2 and V is TRBV7-9; D unresolved. The CDR3 spans 14 residues. Germline V lookup: CDR1 SEHNR, CDR2 FQNEAQ (reference sequence).

This chain links TRBV4-1 with TRBJ2-1, with D possibly TRBD2 on 5 matching bases. CDR3 length: 14 residues. Trimming left V 0 bases short and J 4 bases short, with 7 bases between. CDR1 MGHRA and CDR2 YSYEKL come from the germline V gene. CDR3 nucleotide sequence: TGCGCCAGCAGCCAAGAGAGGGTATACAATGAGCAGTTCTTC. The encoded protein is CASSQERVYNEQFF.

V usage is TRBV7-6 and J usage is TRBJ2-1, with 10 bases identical to TRBD1. The V segment lost 0 bases and the J segment 6 bases; nucleotides outside the gene matches: 11. Per the germline V gene, CDR1 is SGHVS and CDR2 is FNYEAQ. CDR3 length: 18 residues. This CDR3 is CASSLASRRRTGGNEQFF. The CDR3 DNA follows: TGTGCCAGCAGCTTAGCGAGTCGTCGTAGGACAGGGGGCAATGAGCAGTTCTTC.

The DNA for the CDR3 is TGCAGTGCTAGTTGGGCAGGATCCTACGAGCAGTACTTC. Translating gives CSASWAGSYEQYF. The chain has TRBV20-1 and TRBJ2-7, with D hard to call. From germline, CDR1 is DFQATT and CDR2 SNEGSKA (reference sequence). This CDR3 has 13 amino acids. Trimming stripped 3 bases from V and 1 base from J, with 10 bases between.

The CDR3 coding sequence is TGTGCCAGCAGCCTGAGGGACAATCAGCCCCAGCATTTT. It codes for CASSLRDNQPQHF. The gene calls are TRBV14 and TRBJ1-5; no reliable D call. This CDR3 is built from 13 residues. Trimming shortened V by 4 bases and J by 3 bases, and 7 bases separated the two germline ends. Germline CDR1 SGHDN, CDR2 FVKESK.

In this sample, this clone turned up a few times. The chain recombines TRBV5-6 with TRBJ2-5; no clear D gene. CDR3 length equals 11 residues. CDR1 and CDR2 (germline): SGHDT, YYEEEE. Trimming removed 4 bases at V and 6 bases at J, with 7 bases between. CDR3 loop: CASSQSQTQYF. CDR3 DNA sequence: TGTGCCAGCAGCCAATCCCAGACCCAGTACTTC.

The chain combines TRBV29-1 with TRBJ2-7, with 8 bases fitting TRBD1. Losses at the gene ends were 5 bases for V and 7 bases for J; bases not matched to a gene: 7. The CDR3 sequence is 12 residues long. Germline V gene sequence: CDR1 SQVTM, CDR2 ANQGSEA. This CDR3 reads CSVQGAGREQYF. CDR3 coding DNA: TGCAGCGTTCAGGGGGCGGGGAGAGAGCAGTACTTC.

This sequence joins TRBV27 and TRBJ1-4, with TRBD1 identical over 9 bases. The V gene end was trimmed by 3 bases and the J gene end by 2 bases; junction bases not matched to a gene: 7. CDR3 size: 17 residues. CDR1 MNHEY and CDR2 SMNVEV come from the germline V gene (reference sequence). The CDR3 DNA reads as TGTGCCAGCAGTTTCCTCCTTACAGGGGGCACTAATGAAAAACTGTTTTTT. It codes for CASSFLLTGGTNEKLFF. The whole variable domain, filled in from reference TRBV27 and TRBJ1-4, reads EAQVTQNPRYLITVTGKKLTVTCSQNMNHEYMSWYRQDPGLGLRQIYYSMNVEVTDKGDVPEGYKVSRKEKRNFPLILESPSPNQTSLYFCASSFLLTGGTNEKLFFGSGTQLSVL.

The V and J genes are TRBV6-4 and TRBJ2-1, with 9 bases fitting TRBD2. The CDR3 loop spans 15 amino acids. Trimming at V came to 5 bases and at J to 5 bases, leaving 7 bases not matched to a gene. CDR1 is MRHNA, CDR2 SNTAGT, per germline. The CDR3 nucleotides are TGTGCCAGCAGTCTTCTAGCGGGGATAAACAATGAGCAGTTCTTC. Translated: CASSLLAGINNEQFF.